Listed here are 20 T cell receptor beta chains from one sample, sequenced in a study of beta chain features in type 1 diabetes. Reverse transcribing all isolated RNA meant expressed TCRB transcripts were sequenced. Clones were sequenced by immunoSEQ multiplex PCR, and TCRdb holds only the in-frame ones, with some missing. The table includes under 450,000 clones, about 14% detected once. Sequences were obtained from naive CD4+ T cells from blood. Receptors originate from a young man in good health.

The rearrangement uses TRBV5-1 and TRBJ2-7; D tentatively fits TRBD1 or TRBD2 (5 bases each). Trimming took off 2 bases at V and 2 bases at J, with 14 bases between the two ends. This CDR3 comprises 15 residues. CDR1 and CDR2 (germline): SGHRS, YFSETQ. Here the CDR3 reads CASSLTGPRAYEQYF. As DNA, the CDR3 is TGCGCCAGCAGCTTAACGGGGCCGCGAGCCTACGAGCAGTACTTC. Full variable domain (missing parts from reference TRBV5-1 and TRBJ2-7): KAGVTQTPRYLIKTRGQQVTLSCSPISGHRSVSWYQQTPGQGLQFLFEYFSETQRNKGNFPGRFSGRQFSNSRSEMNVSTLELGDSALYLCASSLTGPRAYEQYFGPGTRLTVT.

In its sample, this clone was seen a few times. This same CDR3 is encoded by further DNA sequences in the sample. The chain joins TRBV20-1 to TRBJ2-1; D is undetermined. Germline V gene data show CDR1 as DFQATT and CDR2 as SNEGSKA (reference sequence). With 0 bases removed from V and 10 bases from J, the gap between germline ends came to 1 base. The CDR3 extends over 9 amino acids. The chain's CDR3 is CSAREEQFF. CDR3 DNA sequence: TGCAGTGCTAGAGAGGAGCAGTTCTTC.

V and J are TRBV19 and TRBJ1-2; D not resolved. The V end lost 11 bases, the J end lost 6 bases, and 13 bases lay between the germline ends. Germline values: CDR1 LNHDA, CDR2 SQIVND (reference sequence). The length of the CDR3 is 11 residues. CDR3 sequence (DNA): TGTGCCGTCTGGAGGGCGCATGGCTACACCTTC. Its protein product is CAVWRAHGYTF.

The chain recombines TRBV4-2 with TRBJ2-1; the D call may be TRBD1 or TRBD2 (5 bases each). The V end lost 3 bases, the J end lost 8 bases, and 20 bases lay between the germline ends. The CDR3 has 16 residues. CDR1 and CDR2 from the germline V gene are LGHNA and YNFKEQ. The CDR3 spells CASSHGASREFDEQFF. The CDR3 DNA reads as TGTGCCAGCAGCCATGGGGCTTCTAGGGAGTTCGATGAGCAGTTCTTC.

This clone was seen a few times. The chain couples TRBV7-3 to TRBJ2-3; D gene unclear. This CDR3 has 12 residues. Germline V CDR1 and CDR2: SGHTA, FQGTGA. V lost 4 bases and J lost 4, with 6 bases in between. In nucleotides, the CDR3 is TGTGCCAGCAGCTCAGCCCCAGATACGCAGTATTTT. Translated: CASSSAPDTQYF.

This clone was recorded a few times. The chain joins TRBV9 to TRBJ2-2; D might be TRBD1 or TRBD2, each matching 5 bases. CDR1 and CDR2 from the germline V gene are SGDLS and YYNGEE. V dropped 3 bases and J dropped 2 bases, with 14 bases sitting between them. The CDR3 loop spans 16 amino acids. CDR3 DNA sequence: TGTGCCAGCAGCGGACTCGGGACGGGTAACACCGGGGAGCTGTTTTTT. Protein sequence: CASSGLGTGNTGELFF.

The chain is built from TRBV5-4 and TRBJ2-1; D gene uncertain. Trimming shortened V by 3 bases and J by 5 bases, and 9 bases separated the two germline ends. The CDR3 spans 13 residues. Germline V gene lookup returns CDR1 SGHNT and CDR2 YYREEE (reference sequence). CDR3 in amino acids: CASSWGINNEQFF. The CDR3, as DNA: TGTGCCAGCAGCTGGGGAATTAACAATGAGCAGTTCTTC.

The table lists this clone with a few counts. The chain uses TRBV18 and TRBJ2-4; D perhaps matches TRBD2 (6 bases). CDR1 is KGHSH and CDR2 is LQKENI in the germline V gene. V was cut by 6 bases and J by 1 base, with 13 bases left in between. CDR3 length: 15 residues. This chain's CDR3 is CASSRDPVAKNIQYF. The CDR3 bases are TGTGCCAGCTCGCGGGACCCGGTGGCCAAAAACATTCAGTACTTC. Drawing the rest from reference TRBV18 and TRBJ2-4, the complete variable domain is NAGVMQNPRHLVRRRGQEARLRCSPMKGHSHVYWYRQLPEEGLKFMVYLQKENIIDESGMPKERFSAEFPKEGPSILRIQQVVRGDSAAYFCASSRDPVAKNIQYFGAGTRLSVL.

The V and J genes are TRBV29-1 and TRBJ2-7, with D perhaps TRBD2 (7 bases). CDR1 and CDR2 from the germline V gene are SQVTM and ANQGSEA. V was shortened by 0 bases and J by 7 bases, with 22 bases between the two germline ends. There are 16 residues in the CDR3. The CDR3 sequence: CSVEDRWRGGHQEQYF. The CDR3 DNA reads TGCAGCGTTGAAGATCGGTGGAGGGGGGGGCACCAAGAGCAGTACTTC.

This clone turned up a few times. The chain employs TRBV7-2 and TRBJ2-7; 8 nucleotides match TRBD2. The length of the CDR3 is 16 residues. Germline values: CDR1 SGHTA, CDR2 FQGNSA. V trimming: 1 base; J trimming: 4 bases; junction bases outside the gene matches: 9. The CDR3 DNA follows: TGTGCCAGCAGCTTAGTGGGCGGGGGGATGGAGTACGAGCAGTACTTC. Translating gives CASSLVGGGMEYEQYF.

This clone was recorded a few times. This chain joins TRBV6-5 and TRBJ1-2; D is ambiguous. The CDR3 runs to 15 residues. Looked up from germline, CDR1 is MNHEY and CDR2 is SVGAGI. Trimming took 6 bases from V and 0 from J, leaving 14 bases between them. This chain's CDR3 is CASRSTARANYGYTF. The CDR3 coding sequence is TGTGCCAGCAGGAGTACGGCCCGAGCTAACTATGGCTACACCTTC.

The chain joins TRBV29-1 to TRBJ1-1, with 8 bases that match TRBD1. CDR3 length: 13 amino acids. CDR1 SQVTM and CDR2 ANQGSEA come from the germline V gene. CDR3 sequence reads: CIGRAGGVPEAFF. For the CDR3, the DNA is TGCATAGGACGTGCAGGGGGCGTCCCTGAAGCTTTCTTT.

The chain uses TRBV14 and TRBJ2-1; tentatively, D is TRBD2 (6 bases). Germline assignment: CDR1 SGHDN and CDR2 FVKESK. The CDR3 has 13 amino acids. The V and J ends lost 0 bases and 13 bases respectively, with 13 bases between them. CDR3 nucleotides: TGTGCCAGCAGCCAAGAGCTACTAGCCACTCAGTTCTTC. Translated, it gives CASSQELLATQFF.

The J gene is TRBJ1-1, the V gene TRBV2, with a possible D match to TRBD1 (5 bases). This CDR3 is built from 13 residues. Germline V lookup: CDR1 SNHLY, CDR2 FYNNEI. V lost 3 bases and J lost 6, with 11 bases in between. The CDR3 DNA reads TGTGCCAGCAGTGACCAGGGATTCGCTGAAGCTTTCTTT. Translating gives CASSDQGFAEAFF. The whole variable domain, remainder taken from reference TRBV2 and TRBJ1-1, is EPEVTQTPSHQVTQMGQEVILRCVPISNHLYFYWYRQILGQKVEFLVSFYNNEISEKSEIFDDQFSVERPDGSNFTLKIRSTKLEDSAMYFCASSDQGFAEAFFGQGTRLTVV.

The chain recombines TRBV23-1 with TRBJ2-1; D is perhaps TRBD2 (6 bases). TRBV23-1 is labeled an ORF, and its function is uncertain. V was cut by 7 bases and J by 8 bases, with 9 bases left in between. The CDR3 covers 11 residues. The DNA of the CDR3 is TGCGCCAGCATCAGGAGGGATGAGCAGTTCTTC. Protein: CASIRRDEQFF.

There are a few counts of this clone. The chain links TRBV5-4 to TRBJ2-7, with 13 bases that match TRBD2. The V gene's germline CDR1 is SGHNT and CDR2 YYREEE (reference sequence). This CDR3 is built from 15 residues. The V gene end was trimmed by 5 bases and the J gene end by 7 bases; junction bases not matched to a gene: 9. CDR3 loop: CASRPGLAGAGEQYV. CDR3 DNA: TGTGCCAGCAGACCCGGACTAGCGGGAGCGGGGGAGCAGTACGTC.

With respect to this clone: An end of the junction differs from the germline gene, which may be a read error. The DNA for the CDR3 is TGTGCTAGCAGGGCCGGGCTAGCGGGAGGGGAAGAGACCCAGTACTTC. Its translation: CASRAGLAGGEETQYF. This chain connects TRBV7-7 to TRBJ2-5; 12 bases align to TRBD2. This CDR3 is 16 amino acids long. Germline CDR1 SSHAT, CDR2 FNYEAQ (reference sequence).

The CDR3 spells CAWSPSRAEQFF. In DNA, the CDR3 is TGTGCCTGGAGTCCCTCAAGGGCTGAGCAGTTCTTC. The chain links TRBV30 to TRBJ2-1, with D hard to call. In germline, CDR1 is GTSNPN, CDR2 SVGIG (reference sequence). Trimming took off 2 bases at V and 9 bases at J, with 11 bases between the two ends. CDR3 length: 12 residues.

This chain uses TRBV27 with TRBJ2-7; 11 nucleotides align to TRBD1. The CDR3 runs to 16 residues. The V gene end was trimmed by 4 bases and the J gene end by 3 bases; junction bases not matched to a gene: 8. The germline V gene encodes CDR1 MNHEY and CDR2 SMNVEV (reference sequence). The CDR3 sequence: CASSSGWGQGDYEQYV. The CDR3 DNA reads as TGTGCCAGCAGTTCTGGGTGGGGACAGGGGGACTACGAGCAGTACGTC.

In DNA form, the CDR3 reads TGTGCTATCAGTCGGACAGACAAACAGCCCCAGCATTTT. This translates into CAISRTDKQPQHF. The chain couples TRBV30 to TRBJ1-5; TRBD1 is a possible D gene (6 bases). Germline assignment: CDR1 GTSNPN and CDR2 SVGIG (reference sequence). The CDR3 runs 13 residues. The complete variable domain, with remaining parts taken from reference TRBV30 and TRBJ1-5, reads SQTIHQWPATLVQPVGSPLSLECTVEGTSNPNLYWYRQAAGRGLQLLFYSVGIGQISSEVPQNLSASRPQDRQFILSSKKLLLSDSGFYLCAISRTDKQPQHFGDGTRLSIL.